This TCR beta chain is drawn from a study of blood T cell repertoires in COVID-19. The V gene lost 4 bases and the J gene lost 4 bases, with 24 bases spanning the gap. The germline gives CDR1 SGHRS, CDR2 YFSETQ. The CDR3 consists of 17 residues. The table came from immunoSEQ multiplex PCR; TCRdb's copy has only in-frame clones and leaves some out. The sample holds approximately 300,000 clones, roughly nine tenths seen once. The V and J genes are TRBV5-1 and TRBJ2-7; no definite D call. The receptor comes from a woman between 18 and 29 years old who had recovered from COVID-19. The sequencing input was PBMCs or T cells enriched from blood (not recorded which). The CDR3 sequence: CASSIGQSYGSNYEQYF. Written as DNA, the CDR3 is TGCGCCAGCAGCATTGGCCAATCCTACGGGTCCAATTACGAGCAGTACTTC.